The 8 T cell receptor beta chains in this list originate from one sample, sequenced in a study of T and B cells in COVID-19 patients. TRB rearrangements were amplified by multiplex PCR with BIOMED2 TRB-A/B primers. In TCRdb, the multiplex PCR reads were re-called with MiXCR into one record per CDR3 protein. The sample consists of 4,000 to 4,500 distinct CDR3 sequences, around 23% of them appearing once. From blood, about 220-500 ng of genomic DNA served as TRB template. Sequenced sample: blood. All receptors derive from a human donor with active COVID-19.

In its sample, this clonotype is hyperexpanded. This rearrangement joins TRBV6-1 to TRBJ2-3; D unresolved. Looked up from germline, CDR1 is MNHNS and CDR2 is SASEGT. This CDR3 is 14 amino acids long. V gave up 8 bases and J gave up 2 bases, with 14 bases separating them. CDR3 protein: CASVPRGLTDTQYF. The CDR3 DNA sequence: TGTGCCAGCGTCCCGCGCGGCCTCACAGATACGCAGTATTTT.

In its sample, this clonotype was seen a few times. This chain connects TRBV6-2 or TRBV6-3 to TRBJ2-5; D gene ambiguous. Trimming pared 2 bases from V and 3 bases from J, leaving 10 bases between. The CDR3 runs to 14 residues. CDR1 is MNHEY, CDR2 SVGEGT, per germline. CDR3 coding DNA: TGTGCCAGCAGTTACCCACCTTTCAAAGAGACCCAGTACTTC. Amino acid sequence: CASSYPPFKETQYF.

The chain joins TRBV4-3 to TRBJ2-7; tentatively, D is TRBD2 (6 bases). Trimming cost V 0 bases and J 6 bases, with 9 bases left between them. The V gene's germline CDR1 is LGHNA and CDR2 YSLEER. The CDR3 totals 13 residues. The CDR3 sequence is CASSQEEGLEQYF. CDR3 sequence (DNA): TGCGCCAGCAGCCAAGAGGAGGGGCTCGAGCAGTACTTC.

In this sample, this clonotype is medium-sized. The chain uses TRBV27 and TRBJ1-5; D uncertain. The CDR3 sequence is 15 residues long. V dropped 3 bases and J dropped 3 bases, with 12 bases sitting between them. Germline V gene lookup returns CDR1 MNHEY and CDR2 SMNVEV (reference sequence). The CDR3 protein is CASSLGRATNQPQHF. The CDR3 DNA is TGTGCCAGCAGTTTGGGAAGGGCTACCAATCAGCCCCAGCATTTT.

This clonotype is categorized as medium-sized. The V and J genes are TRBV27 and TRBJ2-7; no reliable D call. Germline lookup yields CDR1 MNHEY and CDR2 SMNVEV (reference sequence). CDR3 length: 17 residues. The ends were cut back, 2 bases at V and 5 bases at J, with 22 bases in the middle. As DNA, the CDR3 is TGTGCCAGCAGTTTAACTTTCTTGGACGGGCCTTGGGACGAGCAGTACTTC. This gives the protein CASSLTFLDGPWDEQYF.

This clonotype was recorded a few times. This sequence joins TRBV7-2 and TRBJ2-7; 11 bases map to TRBD1. The CDR3 consists of 17 residues. CDR1 and CDR2 from the germline V gene are SGHTA and FQGNSA. The ends lost 1 base at V and 3 bases at J; junction bases unmatched: 8. In DNA form, the CDR3 reads TGTGCCAGCAGCTTAGTAGTAGGGGGGACAGGGGGCTACGAGCAGTACTTC. Translating it yields CASSLVVGGTGGYEQYF. Complete variable domain (other parts from reference TRBV7-2 and TRBJ2-7): GAGVSQSPSNKVTEKGKDVELRCDPISGHTALYWYRQSLGQGLEFLIYFQGNSAPDKSGLPSDRFSAERTGGSVSTLTIQRTQQEDSAVYLCASSLVVGGTGGYEQYFGPGTRLTVT.

V and J are TRBV20-1 and TRBJ2-4, with TRBD2 as a possible D gene (6 bases). The CDR3 extends over 19 amino acids. The V end was cut by 4 bases, the J end by 2 bases, with 27 bases between. CDR1 is DFQATT and CDR2 is SNEGSKA in the germline V gene (reference sequence). This chain's CDR3 is CSATPQPYGLEGSKNIQYF. In DNA, the CDR3 is TGCAGTGCTACTCCTCAGCCGTACGGGTTGGAGGGTTCCAAAAACATTCAGTACTTC.

This clonotype has a handful of counts. This rearrangement joins TRBV7-2 to TRBJ2-3, with TRBD2 identical over 10 bases. J lost 8 bases, V lost 1 base, and 12 bases had no gene match. The germline V gene has CDR1 SGHTA and CDR2 FQGNSA. CDR3 length equals 17 residues. CDR3 sequence reads: CASSLVRASGRRVTQYF. CDR3 sequence (DNA): TGTGCCAGCAGCTTAGTGAGGGCTAGCGGGAGAAGGGTTACGCAGTATTTT.